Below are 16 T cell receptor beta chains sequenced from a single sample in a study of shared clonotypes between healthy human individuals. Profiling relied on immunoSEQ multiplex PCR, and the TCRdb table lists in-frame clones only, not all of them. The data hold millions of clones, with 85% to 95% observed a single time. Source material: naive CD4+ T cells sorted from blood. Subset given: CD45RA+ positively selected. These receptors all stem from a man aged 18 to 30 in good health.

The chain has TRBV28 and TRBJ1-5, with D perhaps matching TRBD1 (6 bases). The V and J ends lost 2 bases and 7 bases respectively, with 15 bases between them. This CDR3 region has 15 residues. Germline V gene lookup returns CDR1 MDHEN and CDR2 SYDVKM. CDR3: CASSLGGTGLQPQHF. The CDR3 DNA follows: TGTGCCAGCAGTTTAGGGGGAACAGGGTTGCAGCCCCAGCATTTT. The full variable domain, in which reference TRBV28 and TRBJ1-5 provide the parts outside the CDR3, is DVKVTQSSRYLVKRTGEKVFLECVQDMDHENMFWYRQDPGLGLRLIYFSYDVKMKEKGDIPEGYSVSREKKERFSLILESASTNQTSMYLCASSLGGTGLQPQHFGDGTRLSIL.

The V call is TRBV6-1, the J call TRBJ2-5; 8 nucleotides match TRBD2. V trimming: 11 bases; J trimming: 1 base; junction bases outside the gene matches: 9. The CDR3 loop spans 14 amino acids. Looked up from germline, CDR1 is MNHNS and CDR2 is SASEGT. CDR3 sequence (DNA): TGTGCCGCCCGTAGCGGGGCTTTCCAAGAGACCCAGTACTTC. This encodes CAARSGAFQETQYF.

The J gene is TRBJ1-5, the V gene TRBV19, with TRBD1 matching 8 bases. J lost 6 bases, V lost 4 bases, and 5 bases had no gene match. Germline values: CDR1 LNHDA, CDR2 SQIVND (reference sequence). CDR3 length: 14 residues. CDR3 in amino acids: CASSTNRGIQPQHF. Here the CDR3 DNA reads TGTGCCAGTAGTACCAACAGGGGGATTCAGCCCCAGCATTTT.

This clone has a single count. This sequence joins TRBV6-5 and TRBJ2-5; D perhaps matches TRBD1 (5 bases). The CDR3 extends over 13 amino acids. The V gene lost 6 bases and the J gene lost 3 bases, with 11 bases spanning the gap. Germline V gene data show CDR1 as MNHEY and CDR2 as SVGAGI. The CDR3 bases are TGTGCCAGCAGCATACTCAGGGAAGAGACCCAGTACTTC. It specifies CASSILREETQYF.

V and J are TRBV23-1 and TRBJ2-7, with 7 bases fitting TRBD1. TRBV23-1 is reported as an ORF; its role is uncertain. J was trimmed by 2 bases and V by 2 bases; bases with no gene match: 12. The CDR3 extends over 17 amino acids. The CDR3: CASSQLLSGDRAYEQYF. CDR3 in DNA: TGCGCCAGCAGTCAACTTCTATCCGGGGACAGAGCCTACGAGCAGTACTTC.

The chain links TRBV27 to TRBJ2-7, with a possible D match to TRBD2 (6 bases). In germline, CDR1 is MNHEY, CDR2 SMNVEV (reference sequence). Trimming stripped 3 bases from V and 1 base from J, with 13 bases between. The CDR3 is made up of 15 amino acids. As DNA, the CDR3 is TGTGCCAGCAGTTTTAAGCGGGCTTCTTCCTACGAGCAGTACTTC. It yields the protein CASSFKRASSYEQYF.

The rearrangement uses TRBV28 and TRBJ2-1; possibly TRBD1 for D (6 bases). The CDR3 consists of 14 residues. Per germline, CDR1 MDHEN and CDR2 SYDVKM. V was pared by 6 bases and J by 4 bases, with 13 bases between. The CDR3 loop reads CASSLDGQYNEQFF. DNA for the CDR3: TGTGCCAGCAGCCTGGACGGACAGTACAATGAGCAGTTCTTC.

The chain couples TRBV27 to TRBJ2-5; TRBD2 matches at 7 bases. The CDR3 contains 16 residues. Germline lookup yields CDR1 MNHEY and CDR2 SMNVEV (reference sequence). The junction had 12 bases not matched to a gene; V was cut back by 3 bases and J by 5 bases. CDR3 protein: CASSFLITSGVETQYF. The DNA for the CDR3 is TGTGCCAGCAGTTTCCTCATCACCAGCGGGGTCGAGACCCAGTACTTC.

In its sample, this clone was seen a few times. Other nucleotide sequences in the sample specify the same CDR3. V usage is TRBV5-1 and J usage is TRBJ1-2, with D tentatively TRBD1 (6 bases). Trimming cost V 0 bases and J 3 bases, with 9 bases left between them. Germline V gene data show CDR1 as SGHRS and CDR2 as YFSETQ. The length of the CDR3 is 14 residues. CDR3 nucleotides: TGCGCCAGCAGCTTGGTACCAGGGGACTATGGCTACACCTTC. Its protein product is CASSLVPGDYGYTF.

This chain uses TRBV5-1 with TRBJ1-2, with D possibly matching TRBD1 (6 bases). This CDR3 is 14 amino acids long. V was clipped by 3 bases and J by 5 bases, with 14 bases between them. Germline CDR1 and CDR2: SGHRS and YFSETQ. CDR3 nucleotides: TGCGCCAGCAGCTCCCTCCCGGGGACATATGGCTACACCTTC. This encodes CASSSLPGTYGYTF. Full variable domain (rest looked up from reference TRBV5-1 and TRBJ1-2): KAGVTQTPRYLIKTRGQQVTLSCSPISGHRSVSWYQQTPGQGLQFLFEYFSETQRNKGNFPGRFSGRQFSNSRSEMNVSTLELGDSALYLCASSSLPGTYGYTFGSGTRLTVV.

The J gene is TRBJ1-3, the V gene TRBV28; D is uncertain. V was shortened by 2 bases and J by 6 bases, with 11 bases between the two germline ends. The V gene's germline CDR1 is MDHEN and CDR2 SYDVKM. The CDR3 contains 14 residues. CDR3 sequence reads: CASSLVTRTNTIYF. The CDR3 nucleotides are TGTGCCAGCAGTTTAGTGACACGGACAAACACCATATATTTT.

The CDR3 spells CASSLEAANEKLFF. The CDR3 DNA follows: TGCGCCAGCAGCTTGGAGGCAGCTAATGAAAAACTGTTTTTT. This chain connects TRBV5-1 to TRBJ1-4; no clear D gene. V lost 0 bases, J lost 3 bases, and 6 bases lay in between. Germline values: CDR1 SGHRS, CDR2 YFSETQ. There are 14 residues in the CDR3. The complete variable domain, with remaining parts taken from reference TRBV5-1 and TRBJ1-4, reads KAGVTQTPRYLIKTRGQQVTLSCSPISGHRSVSWYQQTPGQGLQFLFEYFSETQRNKGNFPGRFSGRQFSNSRSEMNVSTLELGDSALYLCASSLEAANEKLFFGSGTQLSVL.

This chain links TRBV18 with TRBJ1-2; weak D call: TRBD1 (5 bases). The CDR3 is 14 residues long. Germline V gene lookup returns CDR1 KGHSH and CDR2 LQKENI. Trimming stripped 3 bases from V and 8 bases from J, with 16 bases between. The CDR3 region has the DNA TGTGCCAGCTCACCGGGGGAGCGGGTCGCAGGCTACACCTTC. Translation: CASSPGERVAGYTF.

The CDR3 DNA reads as TGTGCCAGCAGTTCTCCTTCGGGACAGGGGGTAGCTGGGGCCAACGTCCTGACTTTC. This sequence encodes CASSSPSGQGVAGANVLTF. The chain uses TRBV27 and TRBJ2-6, with 11 positions matching TRBD1. Germline CDR1 is MNHEY and CDR2 is SMNVEV (reference sequence). The V gene end was trimmed by 4 bases and the J gene end by 2 bases; junction bases not matched to a gene: 10. CDR3 length: 19 amino acids.

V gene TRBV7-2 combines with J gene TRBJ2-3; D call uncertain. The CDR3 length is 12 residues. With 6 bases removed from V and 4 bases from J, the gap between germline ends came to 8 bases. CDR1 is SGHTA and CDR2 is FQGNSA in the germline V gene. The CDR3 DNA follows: TGTGCCAGCAGGGCTACTGCAGATACGCAGTATTTT. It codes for CASRATADTQYF.

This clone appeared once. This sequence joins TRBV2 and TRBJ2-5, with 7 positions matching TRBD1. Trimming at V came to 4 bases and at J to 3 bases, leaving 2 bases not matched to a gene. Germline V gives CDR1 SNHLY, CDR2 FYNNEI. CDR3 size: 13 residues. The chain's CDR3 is CASSAGTEETQYF. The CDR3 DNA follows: TGTGCCAGCAGTGCCGGGACAGAAGAGACCCAGTACTTC.